These 26 T cell receptor beta chains were all obtained from the same sample, sequenced in a study of OX40 agonist ivuxolimab in advanced cancers. Here immunoSEQ multiplex PCR was the method, and the copy in TCRdb shows in-frame clones only, minus some. The data contain approximately 60,000 clones, approximately 84% of them singletons. The source material was CD4+ or CD8+ T cells sorted from blood, sampled in a trial of the OX40 agonist ivuxolimab. These receptors were obtained from an adult with an advanced solid tumor such as melanoma, head and neck, liver or kidney cancer.

This chain links TRBV6-6 with TRBJ2-7; 9 nucleotides line up with TRBD2. V gave up 7 bases and J gave up 7 bases; unmatched junction bases: 11. Germline-derived CDR1 and CDR2 are MNHNY and SVGAGI (reference sequence). The CDR3 is 14 amino acids. CDR3 region: CASTPQSSGMEQYF. For the CDR3, the DNA is TGTGCCAGCACCCCTCAGTCTAGCGGGATGGAGCAGTACTTC.

V is TRBV5-1 and J is TRBJ2-1, with 11 bases that match TRBD2. The CDR3 has 15 amino acids. CDR1 SGHRS and CDR2 YFSETQ come from the germline V gene. Unmatched junction bases numbered 7, after V lost 2 bases and J lost 9 bases. CDR3 DNA: TGCGCCAGCAGCTTTACTAGCGGGAGAGAAACTGAGCAGTTCTTC. Residues: CASSFTSGRETEQFF.

V gene TRBV10-3 combines with J gene TRBJ1-1; TRBD1 aligns across 8 bases. The germline V gene has CDR1 ENHRY and CDR2 SYGVKD. The CDR3 contains 14 residues. V was pared by 11 bases and J by 1 base, with 9 bases of the junction left unmatched. The CDR3 DNA follows: TGTGCCGCCTCCCTGGACAGGGCGAACACTGAAGCTTTCTTT. Protein: CAASLDRANTEAFF.

This clone was recorded a few times. J is TRBJ2-2 and V is TRBV4-3; unclear D gene. With 0 bases removed from V and 2 bases from J, the gap between germline ends came to 7 bases. Germline V CDR1 and CDR2: LGHNA, YSLEER. CDR3 length: 15 residues. The CDR3 sequence is CASSQERLNTGELFF. The CDR3 DNA follows: TGCGCCAGCAGCCAAGAACGGTTAAACACCGGGGAGCTGTTTTTT.

The chain employs TRBV7-3 and TRBJ1-1; TRBD1 might be the D (5 bases). The CDR3 extends over 14 amino acids. Per germline, CDR1 SGHTA and CDR2 FQGTGA. V was trimmed by 1 base and J by 4 bases, leaving 10 bases between them. The DNA for the CDR3 is TGTGCCAGCAGCTTAAATCAGGGACCCACTGAAGCTTTCTTT. Residues: CASSLNQGPTEAFF.

The chain combines TRBV7-7 with TRBJ2-3; the match to TRBD1 covers 7 bases. CDR1 and CDR2 (germline): SSHAT, FNYEAQ (reference sequence). J lost 2 bases, V lost 4 bases, and 6 bases had no gene match. This CDR3 is built from 15 residues. For the CDR3, the DNA is TGTGCCAGCAGCTCGGGACAGACCTACACAGATACGCAGTATTTT. Translation gives CASSSGQTYTDTQYF.

There are a few counts of this clone. J is TRBJ2-2 and V is TRBV29-1; 8 positions agree with TRBD1. The CDR3 covers 13 residues. The junction had 7 bases not matched to a gene; V was cut back by 7 bases and J by 6 bases. Germline V gene data show CDR1 as SQVTM and CDR2 as ANQGSEA. CDR3 sequence (DNA): TGCAGCGCGACCCGGACAGGGCCCGGGGAGCTGTTTTTT. Its protein product is CSATRTGPGELFF.

V gene TRBV25-1 combines with J gene TRBJ1-6; D gene unclear. Germline CDR1 reads MGHDK; CDR2 reads SYGVNS. The ends were cut back, 2 bases at V and 7 bases at J, with 6 bases in the middle. The CDR3 runs 13 residues. CDR3 in amino acids: CASSENWNSPLHF. CDR3 coding DNA: TGTGCCAGCAGTGAAAATTGGAATTCACCCCTCCACTTT.

The chain couples TRBV19 to TRBJ1-2; D gene unclear. The germline gives CDR1 LNHDA, CDR2 SQIVND (reference sequence). V was clipped by 3 bases and J by 5 bases, with 7 bases between them. CDR3 length: 12 amino acids. The CDR3 nucleotides are TGTGCCAGTAGTATGGCTTCTTATGGCTACACCTTC. Translation: CASSMASYGYTF. Complete variable domain (other parts from reference TRBV19 and TRBJ1-2): DGGITQSPKYLFRKEGQNVTLSCEQNLNHDAMYWYRQDPGQGLRLIYYSQIVNDFQKGDIAEGYSVSREKKESFPLTVTSAQKNPTAFYLCASSMASYGYTFGSGTRLTVV.

This CDR3 reads CASSHHYANRVQTNTEAFF. The CDR3, as DNA: TGCGCCAGCAGTCACCATTATGCCAACAGGGTTCAAACGAACACTGAAGCTTTCTTT. The chain joins TRBV4-1 to TRBJ1-1; tentative D call: TRBD1 (6 bases). Trimming removed 6 bases at V and 1 base at J, with 27 bases between. The CDR3 contains 19 residues. Germline V CDR1 and CDR2: MGHRA, YSYEKL.

This clone was detected once. The chain uses TRBV6-6 and TRBJ2-5, with 7 bases aligning to TRBD2. The CDR3 loop spans 14 amino acids. V lost 6 bases and J lost 0; bases outside the gene matches: 4. Germline assignment: CDR1 MNHNY and CDR2 SVGAGI (reference sequence). CDR3 residues: CASRRGDYQETQYF. The CDR3 DNA is TGTGCCAGCAGACGGGGGGATTACCAAGAGACCCAGTACTTC.

The chain couples TRBV19 to TRBJ2-2; 7 bases fit TRBD2. The CDR3 loop spans 15 amino acids. Losses at the gene ends were 5 bases for V and 5 bases for J; bases not matched to a gene: 8. CDR1 and CDR2 from the germline V gene are LNHDA and SQIVND (reference sequence). As DNA, the CDR3 is TGTGCCAGTAGTGTAGGGCTAGCGGTTACCGGGGAGCTGTTTTTT. Its translation is CASSVGLAVTGELFF.

Only one count was recorded for this clone. The CDR3 coding sequence is TGTGCCAGTAGAGGAGGCCGGGGCACAGATACGCAGTATTTT. Amino acids: CASRGGRGTDTQYF. The genes are TRBV19 and TRBJ2-3; tentatively, D is TRBD2 (5 bases). V was shortened by 6 bases and J by 1 base, with 11 bases between the two germline ends. The CDR3 spans 14 residues. Per germline, CDR1 LNHDA and CDR2 SQIVND (reference sequence).

The rearrangement uses TRBV5-1 and TRBJ2-7; 8 nucleotides match TRBD2. The CDR3 covers 16 residues. The germline V gene encodes CDR1 SGHRS and CDR2 YFSETQ. V was clipped by 0 bases and J by 4 bases; unmatched bases: 9. CDR3 residues: CASSLAAGGGMYEQYF. The CDR3 bases are TGCGCCAGCAGCTTGGCGGCGGGAGGAGGGATGTACGAGCAGTACTTC.

J is TRBJ2-7 and V is TRBV19; D tentatively reads TRBD1 or TRBD2 (6 bases each). From germline, CDR1 is LNHDA and CDR2 SQIVND (reference sequence). The V gene lost 0 bases and the J gene lost 2 bases, with 11 bases spanning the gap. This CDR3 has 15 residues. The DNA for the CDR3 is TGTGCCAGTAGTATAGAGGGGGGCCCCACCTACGAGCAGTACTTC. Translating it yields CASSIEGGPTYEQYF. The full variable domain, rest sourced from reference TRBV19 and TRBJ2-7, is DGGITQSPKYLFRKEGQNVTLSCEQNLNHDAMYWYRQDPGQGLRLIYYSQIVNDFQKGDIAEGYSVSREKKESFPLTVTSAQKNPTAFYLCASSIEGGPTYEQYFGPGTRLTVT.

The J gene is TRBJ2-7, the V gene TRBV2; D is perhaps TRBD1 (5 bases). V lost 7 bases, J lost 3 bases, and 10 bases lay in between. The CDR3 is 12 amino acids. Germline V gene lookup returns CDR1 SNHLY and CDR2 FYNNEI. CDR3: CASTGQSYEQYF. CDR3 DNA: TGTGCCAGCACTGGACAAAGCTACGAGCAGTACTTC.

This chain joins TRBV30 and TRBJ1-1, with 10 bases identical to TRBD1. Germline lookup yields CDR1 GTSNPN and CDR2 SVGIG (reference sequence). Germline trimming cut 2 bases from V and 2 bases from J; bases unmatched to any gene: 8. The length of the CDR3 is 16 residues. CDR3 coding DNA: TGTGCCTGGAGTACCCTTAGGACAGGGGGAAACACTGAAGCTTTCTTT. Amino acid sequence: CAWSTLRTGGNTEAFF. Using reference TRBV30 and TRBJ1-1 for the parts outside the CDR3, the full variable domain is SQTIHQWPATLVQPVGSPLSLECTVEGTSNPNLYWYRQAAGRGLQLLFYSVGIGQISSEVPQNLSASRPQDRQFILSSKKLLLSDSGFYLCAWSTLRTGGNTEAFFGQGTRLTVV.

The genes are TRBV7-7 and TRBJ2-5; D could derive from TRBD1 or TRBD2 (5 bases each). The V and J ends lost 5 bases and 4 bases respectively, with 23 bases between them. Germline V gene data show CDR1 as SSHAT and CDR2 as FNYEAQ (reference sequence). This CDR3 comprises 17 residues. The CDR3 sequence: CASSPGSGPHRRETQYF. The CDR3 region has the DNA TGTGCCAGCAGCCCCGGGTCGGGGCCCCATCGAAGAGAGACCCAGTACTTC.

The chain combines TRBV27 with TRBJ1-3, with D hard to call. The V and J ends lost 1 base and 2 bases respectively, with 9 bases between them. The CDR3 is 15 residues long. Looked up from germline, CDR1 is MNHEY and CDR2 is SMNVEV (reference sequence). This CDR3 is CASSLYSGTGNTIYF. CDR3 bases: TGTGCCAGCAGTTTATACTCCGGTACTGGAAACACCATATATTTT.

The CDR3 nucleotides are TGCGCCAGCAGCCAAATATCGGACAGGGGCACTGAAGCTTTCTTT. Amino acids: CASSQISDRGTEAFF. V gene TRBV4-3 combines with J gene TRBJ1-1, with 9 bases that match TRBD1. CDR1 and CDR2 (germline): LGHNA, YSLEER. The length of the CDR3 is 15 residues. The ends lost 2 bases at V and 4 bases at J; junction bases unmatched: 5.

The chain combines TRBV4-3 with TRBJ2-7; D is undetermined. CDR3 size: 14 residues. V was cut by 3 bases and J by 2 bases, with 11 bases left in between. Germline CDR1 and CDR2: LGHNA and YSLEER. DNA for the CDR3: TGCGCCAGCAGCCATGACCTAAGCACCTACGAGCAGTACTTC. Its translation: CASSHDLSTYEQYF.

The chain joins TRBV7-9 to TRBJ1-2; the match to TRBD1 covers 7 bases. The CDR3 totals 13 residues. Germline CDR1 SEHNR, CDR2 FQNEAQ (reference sequence). The V and J ends lost 2 bases and 5 bases, in that order; junction bases with no gene match: 2. This CDR3 reads CASSLSGGYGYTF. The CDR3 bases are TGTGCCAGCAGCTTATCAGGGGGATATGGCTACACCTTC. Variable domain in full (rest from reference TRBV7-9 and TRBJ1-2): DTGVSQNPRHKITKRGQNVTFRCDPISEHNRLYWYRQTLGQGPEFLTYFQNEAQLEKSRLLSDRFSAERPKGSFSTLEIQRTEQGDSAMYLCASSLSGGYGYTFGSGTRLTVV.

CDR3 nucleotide sequence: TGTGCCAGCTCACCATTGGACAGGGGGATAGAGACCCAGTACTTC. Translating gives CASSPLDRGIETQYF. The chain couples TRBV18 to TRBJ2-5, with 10 bases identical to TRBD1. CDR3 size: 15 residues. V dropped 2 bases and J dropped 4; count of bases not matched to a gene: 4. Germline CDR1 KGHSH, CDR2 LQKENI.

The J gene is TRBJ2-7, the V gene TRBV10-1, with TRBD1 matching 9 bases. J was trimmed by 5 bases and V by 3 bases; bases with no gene match: 8. This CDR3 spans 15 amino acids. The V gene's germline CDR1 is WNHNN and CDR2 SYGVQD (reference sequence). CDR3 in DNA: TGCGCCAGCAGTGAATCCGGGACAGGGAGTAACGAGCAGTACTTC. Residues: CASSESGTGSNEQYF.

The J gene is TRBJ1-2, the V gene TRBV18; no clear D. This CDR3 is 15 amino acids long. Germline CDR1 reads KGHSH; CDR2 reads LQKENI. V lost 3 bases and J lost 8, with 19 bases in between. CDR3 nucleotide sequence: TGTGCCAGCTCACCTCCCGGGGAGCCAAGGAGGGGCTACACCTTC. It specifies CASSPPGEPRRGYTF.

The chain couples TRBV7-8 to TRBJ1-6, with TRBD1 identical over 12 bases. Germline trimming cut 3 bases from V and 7 bases from J; bases unmatched to any gene: 1. Germline values: CDR1 SGHVS, CDR2 FQNEAQ. This CDR3 has 15 amino acids. DNA for the CDR3: TGTGCCAGCAGCTTGGGACAGGGGGCGAATTCACCCCTCCACTTT. Translated: CASSLGQGANSPLHF.